The T cell receptor (beta chain) under discussion was sequenced for a study of shared clonotypes between healthy human individuals. Division of CD4+ cells produced a CD45RA+ naive subset and a CD45RA-negative memory subset. Study-wide findings and caveats: Among donors, the sharing of clonotypes was expected to be influenced by sequencing depth.

With respect to this clone: Its antigen is currently unknown.

Here immunoSEQ multiplex PCR was the method, and the copy in TCRdb shows in-frame clones only, minus some. The table has roughly 2.2 million clones, 90% to 95% seen once; the top ten hold roughly 0.36%. The CDR3 extends over 16 amino acids. Germline lookup yields CDR1 SGHTA and CDR2 FQGTGA. Trimming at V came to 2 bases and at J to 6 bases, leaving 5 bases not matched to a gene. The chain has TRBV7-3 and TRBJ2-2; 11 bases map to TRBD2. The sequencing sample was made of naive CD4+ T cells from PBMCs. Sample subset: CD45RA+ positively selected. This clonotype originated in a man younger than 30 in good health. Some clones in this sample may be carry-over from other donors' samples. CDR3 nucleotide sequence: TGTGCCAGCAGCTTACTGGGACTAGCGGATTCCGGGGAGCTGTTTTTT. Protein: CASSLLGLADSGELFF.